This T cell receptor beta chain comes out of a study of regulatory T cells in long-lasting Graves disease. The CDR3 loop spans 12 amino acids. Germline CDR1 and CDR2: SNHLY and FYNNEI. With 6 bases removed from V and 4 bases from J, the gap between germline ends came to 6 bases. Through Arm-PCR of CDR3 regions and iRepertoire HTBI primers, TCR beta libraries were built. TCRdb itself ran the multiplex PCR reads through MiXCR, one entry per CDR3 protein. The sample gives a few hundred thousand distinct CDR3 sequences, over 15% of which show up once; about 27% is in the top ten. Time point here: newly diagnosed GD, antithyroid drugs for less than 3 months. RNA from PBMCs was the source of the TCR library. The table lists this clonotype with many counts. The antigen is undetermined. Findings and limits, study-wide: Favored usage of TRBV28, TRBJ1-2 and TRBJ2-5 was recorded in persistent disease.

The sample was also linked to a second study, of T cells in Graves' hyperthyroidism and ophthalmopathy. That source adds: Patients aged 18 to 65 had newly diagnosed hyperthyroidism of under 2 months' duration.

The chain employs TRBV2 and TRBJ1-4; D not certain. The receptor was derived from a man aged 40-55 years with Graves disease. The input for sequencing was peripheral blood mononuclear cells (PBMCs), taken at new diagnosis, from a patient treated with antithyroid drugs. CDR3 in amino acids: CASRQYNEKLFF. CDR3 nucleotides: TGTGCCAGCAGACAGTATAATGAAAAACTGTTTTTT.